This T cell receptor (beta chain) was identified during a study of PD-1 blockade in mismatch repair-deficient tumors. PCR or immunohistochemistry showed mismatch repair deficiency in every enrolled patient. Data came from immunoSEQ multiplex PCR; TCRdb stores just in-frame clones and leaves some out. The sample gives tens of thousands of clones, more than 75% of which show up once; over 20% is in the top ten. The ends were cut back, 3 bases at V and 14 bases at J, with 22 bases in the middle. This CDR3 is built from 14 residues. Per germline, CDR1 LNHDA and CDR2 SQIVND (reference sequence). This clonotype was obtained from an adult with mismatch repair-deficient cancer. V and J are TRBV19 and TRBJ1-2; tentative D call: TRBD1 (6 bases). The starting material was peripheral blood, obtained 4 weeks after starting pembrolizumab. CDR3 sequence (DNA): TGTGCCAGTAGTATGGGGGAGGACAGTTCTTTGCGGACCTTC. It codes for CASSMGEDSSLRTF.